These T cell receptor beta chains were read from a single sample in a study of neurological immune-mediated disorders. In TCRdb, the 5' RACE reads were re-called with MiXCR into one record per CDR3 protein. The repertoire holds more than 75,000 distinct CDR3 sequences, with around 4.5% as singletons. The sequenced sample was PBMCs. These receptors all come from a woman aged 55-70 years with multiple sclerosis. Both conserved end residues are part of each CDR3. D genes are given only for firm matches. Clone size is not always given. Where it is, it says once, few, many or a class for expanded clones.

CDR3,DNA,V,J,D,size
CSATMGQGGHNEQFF,TGCAGTGCTACCATGGGACAGGGGGGTCACAATGAGCAGTTCTTC,TRBV20-1,TRBJ2-1,TRBD1,many
CASSYTELQARQETQYF,TGTGCCAGCAGTTACACGGAACTACAGGCTCGCCAAGAGACCCAGTACTTC,TRBV6-5,TRBJ2-5,.,.
CSARWGVMNEQYF,TGCAGTGCTAGATGGGGGGTGATGAACGAGCAGTACTTC,TRBV20-1,TRBJ2-7,.,many
CASSLVRFNEQFF,TGCGCCAGCAGCTTGGTGCGGTTCAATGAGCAGTTCTTC,TRBV5-1,TRBJ2-1,.,many
CASSFPGGDQPQHF,TGTGCCAGCAGCTTCCCCGGAGGAGATCAGCCCCAGCATTTT,TRBV7-2,TRBJ1-5,.,many
CATSRDFKVYNSPLHF,TGTGCCACCAGCAGAGATTTCAAAGTCTATAATTCACCCCTCCACTTT,TRBV15,TRBJ1-6,.,many
CASSPGGGNQPQHF,TGCGCCAGCAGCCCCGGGGGGGGCAATCAGCCCCAGCATTTT,TRBV5-1,TRBJ1-5,.,many
CASSQVQGAQYF,TGTGCCAGCAGCCAAGTACAGGGGGCCCAATATTTT,TRBV12-3/TRBV12-4,TRBJ2-3,TRBD1,many
CASKDTEAFF,TGTGCCAGCAAAGACACTGAAGCTTTCTTT,TRBV28,TRBJ1-1,.,many
CSVESGIGTDTQYF,TGCAGCGTTGAGAGCGGGATTGGCACAGATACGCAGTATTTT,TRBV29-1,TRBJ2-3,TRBD2,many
CASSPRTLMNTEAFF,TGTGCCAGCAGTCCCCGGACCTTGATGAACACTGAAGCTTTCTTT,TRBV28,TRBJ1-1,.,many
CATSRDPGGYNEQFF,TGTGCCACCAGCAGAGATCCGGGGGGGTACAATGAGCAGTTCTTC,TRBV15,TRBJ2-1,TRBD2,once
CASSVDVKSSYEQYF,TGCGCCAGCAGCGTCGATGTAAAAAGTTCCTACGAGCAGTACTTC,TRBV5-1,TRBJ2-7,.,many
CASSSYLRPLEQYF,TGTGCCAGCAGCTCGTATTTGCGCCCCCTCGAGCAGTACTTC,TRBV5-6,TRBJ2-7,.,few
CASSPQSGSYEQYF,TGCGCCAGCAGCCCTCAATCCGGTTCCTACGAGCAGTACTTC,TRBV5-1,TRBJ2-7,.,many
CASSLESFGPVTQYF,TGCGCCAGCAGCTTGGAGAGTTTCGGGCCGGTGACCCAGTACTTC,TRBV5-1,TRBJ2-5,.,many
CASSQDLRLAGGQDGELFF,TGCGCCAGCAGCCAAGACCTGAGGCTCGCGGGGGGGCAGGACGGGGAGCTGTTTTTT,TRBV4-1,TRBJ2-2,TRBD2,many
CASSVVPNEKLFF,TGTGCCAGCAGTGTAGTTCCTAATGAAAAACTGTTTTTT,TRBV2,TRBJ1-4,.,many
CASSHTRLAEKTGELFF,TGTGCCAGCTCACACACCCGGCTAGCGGAAAAAACCGGGGAGCTGTTTTTT,TRBV18,TRBJ2-2,TRBD2,many
CASSLFSGNTIYF,TGCGCCAGCAGCTTGTTCTCTGGAAACACCATATATTTT,TRBV5-1,TRBJ1-3,.,many
CASSLRQASYEQYF,TGTGCCAGCAGTTTACGCCAGGCCTCCTACGAGCAGTACTTC,TRBV27,TRBJ2-7,.,many
CASSRFLADYNDQFF,TGTGCCAGCAGCCGTTTTCTAGCGGACTACAATGATCAGTTCTTC,TRBV7-7,TRBJ2-1,TRBD2,many
CSARDGRSYGYTF,TGCAGTGCTAGAGACGGACGGAGCTATGGCTACACCTTC,TRBV20-1,TRBJ1-2,.,many
CASSFSSETQYF,TGCGCCAGCAGCTTCAGCTCAGAGACCCAGTACTTC,TRBV5-1,TRBJ2-5,.,many
CASSLGTSIYEQYF,TGCGCCAGCAGCTTGGGGACATCGATTTACGAGCAGTACTTC,TRBV5-1,TRBJ2-7,.,many
CSARESGIWNNEQFF,TGCAGTGCTAGAGAGTCGGGGATATGGAACAATGAGCAGTTCTTC,TRBV20-1,TRBJ2-1,.,many
CASSQNLAGGTEQYF,TGTGCCAGCAGCCAAAACCTAGCGGGGGGGACCGAGCAGTACTTC,TRBV3-1,TRBJ2-7,TRBD2,.
CASSYPAVREQYF,TGTGCCAGCAGCTATCCGGCGGTTCGGGAGCAGTACTTC,TRBV11-2,TRBJ2-7,.,many
CASSGGGPINTGELFF,TGCGCCAGCAGCGGTGGGGGACCTATTAACACCGGGGAGCTGTTTTTT,TRBV5-1,TRBJ2-2,.,many
CASPSTEQYF,TGTGCCAGCCCCTCGACCGAGCAGTACTTC,TRBV28,TRBJ2-7,.,.
CSARSGTGPLSGANVLTF,TGCAGTGCTAGAAGCGGTACAGGTCCTCTCTCTGGGGCCAACGTCCTGACTTTC,TRBV20-1,TRBJ2-6,.,many
CAWSSGQGSHTEAFF,TGTGCCTGGAGTTCGGGACAGGGGTCTCACACTGAAGCTTTCTTT,TRBV30,TRBJ1-1,TRBD1,few
CASSLGSGGLIEQFF,TGCGCCAGCAGCTTGGGCTCAGGGGGACTCATTGAGCAGTTCTTC,TRBV5-1,TRBJ2-1,.,many
CSVADLYYYGYTF,TGCAGCGTTGCGGACCTATACTACTATGGCTACACCTTC,TRBV29-1,TRBJ1-2,.,.
CASSITTGKLHGYTF,TGCGCCAGCAGCATCACGACAGGGAAACTACATGGCTACACCTTC,TRBV5-1,TRBJ1-2,TRBD1,many